Each of the 21 T cell receptor beta chains below was sequenced from the same sample in a study of identical twins. TCRdb used MiXCR to reprocess the 5' RACE reads, holding one entry per CDR3 protein. This sample has 1.5 million to 2 million distinct CDR3 sequences, with around 29% found just once. The specimen sequenced was cord blood. The receptors derive from a newborn girl in good health.

This clonotype turned up a few times. The rearrangement links TRBV30 to TRBJ1-2; possibly TRBD1 for D (5 bases). Germline V gene data show CDR1 as GTSNPN and CDR2 as SVGIG (reference sequence). Deletions cut 2 bases from V and 8 bases from J, with 12 bases between. This CDR3 is 12 amino acids long. CDR3 nucleotides: TGTGCCTGGAGTCCAGGGTTGGGGGGCTACACCTTC. It translates to CAWSPGLGGYTF.

In its sample, this clonotype was seen a few times. CDR3 residues: CASSPDLLSKRNEQFF. The CDR3 bases are TGTGCCAGCAGCCCCGACTTACTGTCCAAACGCAATGAGCAGTTCTTC. The chain employs TRBV7-2 and TRBJ2-1; unclear D gene. Germline V gives CDR1 SGHTA, CDR2 FQGNSA. Trimming removed 5 bases at V and 6 bases at J, with 20 bases between. The CDR3 spans 16 residues.

This clonotype was observed at least ten times. The rearrangement links TRBV24-1 to TRBJ2-7; either TRBD1 or TRBD2 may supply D (6 bases each). This CDR3 contains 15 residues. Germline values: CDR1 KGHDR, CDR2 SFDVKD. The V end was cut by 4 bases, the J end by 3 bases, with 15 bases between. The CDR3 is CATSETTGGVYEQYF. The CDR3 nucleotides read TGTGCCACCAGTGAAACGACAGGAGGGGTCTACGAGCAGTACTTC.

CDR3 nucleotides: TGTGCCTGGACCGCCGGGACTAGCGCAGATACGCAGTATTTT. This gives the protein CAWTAGTSADTQYF. The chain uses TRBV30 and TRBJ2-3; TRBD2 matches 10 bases. This CDR3 is built from 14 residues. V gave up 4 bases and J gave up 4 bases; unmatched junction bases: 5. CDR1 is GTSNPN, CDR2 SVGIG, per germline (reference sequence).

The chain has TRBV20-1 and TRBJ2-3; D is perhaps TRBD2 (6 bases). The V end lost 5 bases, the J end lost 3 bases, and 12 bases lay between the germline ends. This CDR3 has 13 residues. The germline gives CDR1 DFQATT, CDR2 SNEGSKA (reference sequence). The CDR3 DNA is TGCAGTGCTGGAGGGCCAATGACAGATACGCAGTATTTT. Its translation: CSAGGPMTDTQYF.

This rearrangement joins TRBV20-1 to TRBJ1-5, with D unresolved. The CDR3 contains 12 residues. Trimming left V 2 bases short and J 4 bases short, with 6 bases between. Germline CDR1 and CDR2: DFQATT and SNEGSKA (reference sequence). In DNA, the CDR3 is TGCAGTGCTAGAAGTCATAATCAGCCCCAGCATTTT. Encoded protein: CSARSHNQPQHF.

The chain is built from TRBV7-2 and TRBJ2-3; D is unclear. In germline, CDR1 is SGHTA, CDR2 FQGNSA. The CDR3 runs 17 residues. Trimming shortened V by 3 bases and J by 0 bases, and 16 bases separated the two germline ends. The CDR3 spells CASSFTTSPTSTDTQYF. The CDR3 DNA follows: TGTGCCAGCAGCTTCACGACCAGTCCCACTAGCACAGATACGCAGTATTTT.

This clonotype occurred a few times. The CDR3 region has the DNA TGTGCCATCAGTGAGACGACAGTCACCTACGAGCAGTACTTC. Protein product: CAISETTVTYEQYF. This chain joins TRBV10-3 and TRBJ2-7, with D possibly being TRBD1 (5 bases). Germline-derived CDR1 and CDR2 are ENHRY and SYGVKD. Trimming stripped 2 bases from V and 2 bases from J, with 10 bases between. The CDR3 has 14 amino acids.

CDR3 loop: CAISDYGTSGGPSSYNEQFF. The CDR3 DNA sequence: TGTGCCATCAGTGACTATGGGACTAGCGGGGGCCCGAGCTCCTACAATGAGCAGTTCTTC. This sequence joins TRBV10-3 and TRBJ2-1, with TRBD2 matching 14 bases. With 3 bases clipped from V and 0 bases from J, the junction kept 10 bases outside the gene matches. The CDR3 is made up of 20 amino acids. Germline V gene sequence: CDR1 ENHRY, CDR2 SYGVKD.

A few counts support this clonotype. V is TRBV6-5 and J is TRBJ1-2; no reliable D call. The CDR3 runs to 13 residues. The germline V and J ends were trimmed by 2 bases and 4 bases, with 8 bases remaining between them. The V gene's germline CDR1 is MNHEY and CDR2 SVGAGI. CDR3 DNA: TGTGCCAGCAGTTACCACGGGGTCTATGGCTACACCTTC. This gives the protein CASSYHGVYGYTF.

The J gene is TRBJ2-4, the V gene TRBV29-1; possibly TRBD2 for D (6 bases). With the DNA end fitting TRBJ2-5 better, the J assignment may be wrong. In germline, CDR1 is SQVTM, CDR2 ANQGSEA. The CDR3 contains 13 residues. As DNA, the CDR3 is TGCAGCGCTGAGGGGCGGGAAGACGAGACCCAGTACTTC. Translating gives CSAEGREDETQYF.

The J gene is TRBJ2-3, the V gene TRBV7-2; 8 nucleotides agree with TRBD2. V lost 5 bases to trimming and J lost 0 bases; unmatched junction nucleotides: 7. The germline V gene encodes CDR1 SGHTA and CDR2 FQGNSA. The CDR3 contains 16 residues. The CDR3 nucleotides read TGTGCCAGCAGCGTTTTAGCGGGGATTAGCACAGATACGCAGTATTTT. It codes for CASSVLAGISTDTQYF.

With regard to this clonotype: A read error may produce the germline difference seen at one junction end. The chain joins TRBV11-2 to TRBJ2-7; D could derive from TRBD1 or TRBD2 (5 bases each). The CDR3 loop spans 15 amino acids. CDR1 is SGHAT, CDR2 FQNNGV, per germline. The DNA for the CDR3 is TGTGCCAGCAGCTTATCCGGGACGGGAACCTACGGGCAGTACTTC. This encodes CASSLSGTGTYGQYF.

The chain recombines TRBV6-1 with TRBJ2-1, with TRBD1 matching over 7 bases. This CDR3 region has 15 residues. Germline V gene sequence: CDR1 MNHNS, CDR2 SASEGT. V dropped 7 bases and J dropped 4; count of bases not matched to a gene: 10. As DNA, the CDR3 is TGTGCCAGCAACCCACAGGGGAAAAGGTACAATGAGCAGTTCTTC. Its translation: CASNPQGKRYNEQFF.

The rearrangement links TRBV24-1 to TRBJ2-1; D is undetermined. Trimming took off 5 bases at V and 0 bases at J, with 7 bases between the two ends. CDR3 length: 14 amino acids. From germline, CDR1 is KGHDR and CDR2 SFDVKD. CDR3 sequence (DNA): TGTGCCACCAGTGGTCGTCCCTCCTACAATGAGCAGTTCTTC. Translating it yields CATSGRPSYNEQFF.

V usage is TRBV2 and J usage is TRBJ2-1, with 11 bases identical to TRBD2. Germline assignment: CDR1 SNHLY and CDR2 FYNNEI. V gave up 1 base and J gave up 8 bases; unmatched junction bases: 4. The length of the CDR3 is 15 residues. The CDR3 bases are TGTGCCAGCAGTGAAGGACTAGCGGGACGGGATGAGCAGTTCTTC. Protein product: CASSEGLAGRDEQFF.

Concerning this clonotype: Relative to the germline gene, one junction end is altered; a read error may explain this. The chain carries TRBV12-5 and TRBJ1-1; D ambiguous. The germline V gene encodes CDR1 LGHNT and CDR2 FRNRAP. There are 13 residues in the CDR3. CDR3: CANGLQLNTEAFF. The CDR3 DNA reads as TGTGCTAATGGTTTACAGTTGAACACTGAAGCTTTCTTT.

A word on this clonotype: No conserved phenylalanine or tryptophan is present at the end of the CDR3, so a read error is the likely explanation. The J gene is TRBJ2-3, the V gene TRBV12-3 or TRBV12-4; D is uncertain. The CDR3 is 13 residues long. The V and J ends lost 3 bases and 3 bases respectively, with 7 bases between them. The CDR3 here is CASSFGATDTQYS. The CDR3 nucleotides are TGTGCCAGCAGTTTCGGAGCGACAGATACGCAGTATTCT.

This rearrangement joins TRBV13 to TRBJ1-1; TRBD1 might be the D (5 bases). The germline V and J ends were trimmed by 0 bases and 3 bases, with 11 bases remaining between them. The CDR3 has 15 residues. Germline V lookup: CDR1 PRHDT, CDR2 FYEKMQ (reference sequence). The CDR3 loop is CASSLGRWGYTEAFF. The DNA for the CDR3 is TGTGCCAGCAGCTTAGGGCGGTGGGGGTACACTGAAGCTTTCTTT.

The chain has TRBV7-9 and TRBJ2-4; D gene ambiguous. The J call could be wrong; TRBJ2-7 is a better fit for the DNA end. The CDR3 has 13 amino acids. Per the germline V gene, CDR1 is SEHNR and CDR2 is FQNEAQ (reference sequence). The CDR3 DNA reads TGTGCCAGCAGCTTTTTGCAGGACTACGAGCAGTACTTC. Translation: CASSFLQDYEQYF.

This clonotype was detected a few times. V is TRBV3-1 and J is TRBJ2-7; 14 bases are a match to TRBD2. There are 14 residues in the CDR3. Germline V gene lookup returns CDR1 LGHDT and CDR2 YNNKEL (reference sequence). The junction had 3 bases not matched to a gene; V was cut back by 4 bases and J by 7 bases. The CDR3 DNA sequence: TGTGCCAGCAGCCTTCGGACTAGCGGGGGGGAGCAGTACTTC. It codes for CASSLRTSGGEQYF.